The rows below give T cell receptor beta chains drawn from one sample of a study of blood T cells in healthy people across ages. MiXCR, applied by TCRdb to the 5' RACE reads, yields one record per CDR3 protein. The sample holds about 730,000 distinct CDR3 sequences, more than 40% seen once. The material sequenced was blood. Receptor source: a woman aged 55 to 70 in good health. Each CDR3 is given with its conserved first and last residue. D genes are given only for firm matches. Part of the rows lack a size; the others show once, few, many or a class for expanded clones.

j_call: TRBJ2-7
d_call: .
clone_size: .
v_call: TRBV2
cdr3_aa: CASSDDTGYEQYF
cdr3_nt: TGTGCCAGCAGTGACGACACGGGCTACGAGCAGTACTTC

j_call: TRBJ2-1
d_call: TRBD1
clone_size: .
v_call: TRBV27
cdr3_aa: CASSYGTGVMNEQFF
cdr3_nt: TGTGCCAGCAGTTATGGGACAGGGGTTATGAATGAGCAGTTCTTC

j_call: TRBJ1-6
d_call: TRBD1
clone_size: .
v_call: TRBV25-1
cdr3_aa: CASSLQGDNSPLHF
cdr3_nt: TGTGCCAGCAGTCTCCAGGGGGATAATTCACCCCTCCACTTT

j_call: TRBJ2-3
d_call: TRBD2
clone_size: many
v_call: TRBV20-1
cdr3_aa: CSALRLAGGSDTQYF
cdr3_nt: TGCAGTGCTTTACGACTAGCGGGAGGCAGTGATACGCAGTATTTT

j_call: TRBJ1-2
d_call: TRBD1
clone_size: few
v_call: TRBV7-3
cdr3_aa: CASSLTTGGNGYTF
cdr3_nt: TGTGCCAGCAGCTTAACGACAGGGGGGAATGGCTACACCTTC

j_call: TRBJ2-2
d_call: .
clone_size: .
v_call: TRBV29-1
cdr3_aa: CSVDVGARATGELFF
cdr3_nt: TGCAGCGTTGACGTAGGGGCGCGTGCCACCGGGGAGCTGTTTTTT

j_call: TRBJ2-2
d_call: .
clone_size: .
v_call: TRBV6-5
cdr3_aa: CASSYSRRLNTGELFF
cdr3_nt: TGTGCCAGCAGTTACTCGAGGAGACTAAACACCGGGGAGCTGTTTTTT

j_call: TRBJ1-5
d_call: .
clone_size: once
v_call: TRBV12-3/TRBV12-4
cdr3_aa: CASGRFGNDNQPQHF
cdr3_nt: TGTGCCAGCGGCCGGTTCGGGAATGACAATCAGCCCCAGCATTTT

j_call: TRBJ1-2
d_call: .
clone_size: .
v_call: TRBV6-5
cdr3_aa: CASSSNRVGYTF
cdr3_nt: TGTGCCAGCAGCTCGAACAGGGTTGGCTACACCTTC

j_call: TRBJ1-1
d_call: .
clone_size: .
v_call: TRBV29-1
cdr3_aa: CSVESAGRTEAFF
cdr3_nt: TGCAGCGTTGAATCGGCAGGGAGAACTGAAGCTTTCTTT

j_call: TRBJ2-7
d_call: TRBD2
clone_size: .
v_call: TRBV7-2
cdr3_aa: CAGSLVSSGGTYEQYF
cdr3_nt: TGTGCCGGCAGCTTAGTTAGTAGCGGGGGGACCTACGAGCAGTACTTC

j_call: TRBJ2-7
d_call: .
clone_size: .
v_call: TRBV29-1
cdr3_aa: CSVEDLGEQYF
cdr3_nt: TGCAGCGTTGAAGATCTGGGCGAGCAGTACTTC

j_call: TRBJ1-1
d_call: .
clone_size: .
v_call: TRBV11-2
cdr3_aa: CASSLHSTEAFF
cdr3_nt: TGTGCCAGCAGCTTACATAGCACTGAAGCTTTCTTT

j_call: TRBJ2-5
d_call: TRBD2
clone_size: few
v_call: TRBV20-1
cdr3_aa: CSASIQRGLETQYF
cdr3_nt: TGCAGTGCTAGTATCCAGCGGGGGTTGGAGACCCAGTACTTC

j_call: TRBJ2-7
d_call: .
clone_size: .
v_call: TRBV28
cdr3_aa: CASSLSGEVYEQYF
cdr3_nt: TGTGCCAGCAGTTTGTCGGGAGAGGTTTACGAGCAGTACTTC

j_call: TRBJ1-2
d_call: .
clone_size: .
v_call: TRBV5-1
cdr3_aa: CTNSLEGTSSHGYTF
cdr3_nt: TGCACCAACAGCTTGGAGGGGACCTCTTCCCATGGCTACACCTTC

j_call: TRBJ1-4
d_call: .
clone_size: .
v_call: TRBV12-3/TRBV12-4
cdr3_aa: CASTQGMVPNEKLFF
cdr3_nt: TGTGCCAGCACACAGGGTATGGTCCCCAATGAAAAACTGTTTTTT

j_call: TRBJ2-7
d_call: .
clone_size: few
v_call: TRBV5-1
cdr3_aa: CASSLSSGAYSYEQYF
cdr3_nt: TGCGCCAGCAGCCTGAGTTCGGGGGCCTACTCCTACGAGCAGTACTTC

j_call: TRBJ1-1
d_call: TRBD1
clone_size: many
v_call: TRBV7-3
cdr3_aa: CASSSPGQGGAFF
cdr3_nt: TGTGCCAGCAGCTCGCCGGGACAGGGGGGAGCTTTCTTT

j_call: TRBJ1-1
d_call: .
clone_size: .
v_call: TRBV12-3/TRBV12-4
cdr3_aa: CASSLSQEAFF
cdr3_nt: TGTGCCAGCAGTTTATCACAGGAAGCTTTCTTT